Presented here are 28 T cell receptor beta chains from one specimen sequenced in a study of blood T cell repertoires in COVID-19. Libraries were prepared by immunoSEQ multiplex PCR; TCRdb keeps only in-frame clonotypes and omits some of them. The sample comprises about 300,000 clones, approximately 90% of which are singletons, and approximately 4.2% rests with the top ten. Sample: peripheral blood. These receptors all stem from a man aged 35 to 55 with acute or convalescent COVID-19.

The J gene is TRBJ1-1, the V gene TRBV10-1; no clear D gene. V was pared by 4 bases and J by 0 bases, with 6 bases between. This CDR3 is built from 13 residues. Per germline, CDR1 WNHNN and CDR2 SYGVQD (reference sequence). The CDR3 DNA reads as TGCGCCAGCAGTGCGGGTATGAACACTGAAGCTTTCTTT. It yields the protein CASSAGMNTEAFF.

This chain links TRBV10-3 with TRBJ1-1; 8 nucleotides agree with TRBD1. The length of the CDR3 is 13 residues. Germline V gives CDR1 ENHRY, CDR2 SYGVKD. V dropped 5 bases and J dropped 13; count of bases not matched to a gene: 12. CDR3: CAISPLGTGRVFF. Written as DNA, the CDR3 is TGTGCCATCAGTCCCCTTGGGACAGGCCGAGTTTTCTTT.

The V gene is TRBV12-3 or TRBV12-4, the J gene TRBJ2-7; D not resolved. This CDR3 is built from 13 residues. V shed 3 bases and J shed 3 bases, with 9 bases lying between them. CDR3: CASSFGSFYEQYF. In DNA form, the CDR3 reads TGTGCCAGCAGTTTTGGTAGCTTCTACGAGCAGTACTTC.

This sequence joins TRBV6-5 and TRBJ1-2; D not resolved. CDR3 length: 13 residues. Trimming pared 8 bases from V and 0 bases from J, leaving 10 bases between. CDR1 is MNHEY, CDR2 SVGAGI, per germline. The CDR3 DNA follows: TGTGCCAGCTCACTCATTCCTAACTATGGCTACACCTTC. It codes for CASSLIPNYGYTF.

The chain combines TRBV7-8 with TRBJ2-3; 8 bases align to TRBD2. The CDR3 covers 16 residues. Germline values: CDR1 SGHVS, CDR2 FQNEAQ. V shed 5 bases, J shed 2 bases, and the junction held 9 bases outside the gene matches. CDR3 protein: CASSAGLVRVTDTQYF. In nucleotides, the CDR3 is TGTGCCAGCAGCGCGGGACTAGTTAGGGTCACAGATACGCAGTATTTT. Supplemented by reference TRBV7-8 and TRBJ2-3, the full variable domain reads GAGVSQSPRYKVAKRGQDVALRCDPISGHVSLFWYQQALGQGPEFLTYFQNEAQLDKSGLPSDRFFAERPEGSVSTLKIQRTQQEDSAVYLCASSAGLVRVTDTQYFGPGTRLTVL.

The V and J genes are TRBV11-1 and TRBJ2-1; D possibly corresponds to TRBD1 (6 bases). The CDR3 has 15 amino acids. The germline gives CDR1 SGHAT, CDR2 FQDESV (reference sequence). Between the trimmed V and J ends, which lost 5 bases and 2 bases, there was a span of 13 bases. The CDR3 DNA reads as TGTGCCAGCAGCGAAGGGGGTAGAACCTACAATGAGCAGTTCTTC. Translation: CASSEGGRTYNEQFF.

J is TRBJ2-1 and V is TRBV5-4; 8 bases are a match to TRBD1. V shed 0 bases, J shed 2 bases, and the junction held 4 bases outside the gene matches. Germline CDR1 is SGHNT and CDR2 is YYREEE (reference sequence). This CDR3 is built from 16 residues. CDR3 sequence (DNA): TGTGCCAGCAGCTTGGGGGGACAGGCTACCTACAATGAGCAGTTCTTC. This sequence encodes CASSLGGQATYNEQFF. The full variable domain, rest sourced from reference TRBV5-4 and TRBJ2-1, is ETGVTQSPTHLIKTRGQQVTLRCSSQSGHNTVSWYQQALGQGPQFIFQYYREEENGRGNFPPRFSGLQFPNYSSELNVNALELDDSALYLCASSLGGQATYNEQFFGPGTRLTVL.

For the CDR3, the DNA is TGTGCCAGCAGTTTGGCAGGCGCTAACTATGGCTACACCTTC. Translation gives CASSLAGANYGYTF. The chain carries TRBV6-5 and TRBJ1-2; D unresolved. Germline V lookup: CDR1 MNHEY, CDR2 SVGAGI. V was pared by 4 bases and J by 0 bases, with 9 bases between. CDR3 length: 14 amino acids.

DNA for the CDR3: TGTGCCAGCAGCTCCGGACAGGGGACCGGGGAGCTGTTTTTT. Amino acid sequence: CASSSGQGTGELFF. The chain is built from TRBV5-4 and TRBJ2-2, with 9 bases that match TRBD1. The CDR3 covers 14 residues. Germline V gene data show CDR1 as SGHNT and CDR2 as YYREEE (reference sequence). Trimming took 3 bases from V and 5 from J; bases not matched to a gene: 2.

The V call is TRBV19, the J call TRBJ2-3; tentative D call: TRBD2 (6 bases). Trimming shortened V by 5 bases and J by 4 bases, and 13 bases separated the two germline ends. This CDR3 contains 14 residues. Germline V gene sequence: CDR1 LNHDA, CDR2 SQIVND (reference sequence). Written as DNA, the CDR3 is TGTGCCAGTAGTGTGGTTACGGGGGCAGATACGCAGTATTTT. Protein product: CASSVVTGADTQYF.

The chain is built from TRBV5-6 and TRBJ2-1; the D is unclear. Trimming pared 5 bases from V and 10 bases from J, leaving 10 bases between. The germline V gene has CDR1 SGHDT and CDR2 YYEEEE. This CDR3 has 11 amino acids. Written as DNA, the CDR3 is TGTGCCAGCAGTCAGGATTGGGAGCAGTTCTTC. Translating it yields CASSQDWEQFF.

This clone was found once. The V gene is TRBV3-1 (or the pseudogene TRBV3-2), the J gene TRBJ1-2; TRBD1 aligns across 7 bases. The germline V gene has CDR1 LGHDT and CDR2 YNNKEL (reference sequence). Trimming at V came to 1 base and at J to 0 bases, leaving 5 bases not matched to a gene. The CDR3 runs to 16 residues. The CDR3 sequence: CASSQGGQPSNYGYTF. In nucleotides, the CDR3 is TGTGCCAGCAGCCAAGGGGGACAGCCATCTAACTATGGCTACACCTTC.

The CDR3, as DNA: TGTGCCAGCAGCCAAGGTTTGGGAGACACCGGGGAGCTGTTTTTT. It translates to CASSQGLGDTGELFF. The chain carries TRBV3-1 (or the pseudogene TRBV3-2) and TRBJ2-2; D may be TRBD2 (5 bases). Trimming removed 1 base from V and 3 bases from J, with 9 bases in between. The CDR3 sequence is 15 residues long. The germline gives CDR1 LGHDT, CDR2 YNNKEL (reference sequence).

The chain links TRBV5-1 to TRBJ2-7, with D tentatively TRBD1 (6 bases). The CDR3 has 14 residues. V was clipped by 3 bases and J by 3 bases, with 13 bases between them. Germline CDR1 reads SGHRS; CDR2 reads YFSETQ. The CDR3 spells CASSSDRGGYEQYF. For the CDR3, the DNA is TGCGCCAGCAGCTCGGACAGAGGTGGCTACGAGCAGTACTTC. The complete variable domain, with remaining parts taken from reference TRBV5-1 and TRBJ2-7, reads KAGVTQTPRYLIKTRGQQVTLSCSPISGHRSVSWYQQTPGQGLQFLFEYFSETQRNKGNFPGRFSGRQFSNSRSEMNVSTLELGDSALYLCASSSDRGGYEQYFGPGTRLTVT.

This chain uses TRBV6-6 with TRBJ2-3, with TRBD2 as a possible D gene (6 bases). Per germline, CDR1 MNHNY and CDR2 SVGAGI (reference sequence). Trimming cost V 5 bases and J 0 bases, with 12 bases left between them. The CDR3 covers 15 residues. CDR3 DNA sequence: TGTGCCAGCAGTCTTGGCGGGAAGAGCACAGATACGCAGTATTTT. Translating gives CASSLGGKSTDTQYF.

CDR3 sequence (DNA): TGTGCCAGCAGCTCCGACAGTTTGAACACCCAGTACTTC. The encoded protein is CASSSDSLNTQYF. V gene TRBV6-5 combines with J gene TRBJ2-5; TRBD1 is a possible D gene (5 bases). The CDR3 is 13 amino acids. Germline-derived CDR1 and CDR2 are MNHEY and SVGAGI. The V and J ends lost 6 bases and 8 bases respectively, with 16 bases between them.

The chain joins TRBV12-2 to TRBJ1-1; the D segment call TRBD1 is taken from the table without a DNA check. TRBV12-2 is shown as a pseudogene. CDR3 size: 15 residues. The CDR3 DNA sequence: TGTGCAAGTCGCTTAGCGCATGGGACAAACCCTGAAGCTTTCTTT. This sequence encodes CASRLAHGTNPEAFF.

CDR3 loop: CASSLIAGGSYEQYF. CDR3 DNA: TGTGCCAGCAGTTTAATAGCGGGGGGATCCTACGAGCAGTACTTC. The rearrangement uses TRBV6-5 and TRBJ2-7, with TRBD2 matching over 10 bases. V dropped 4 bases and J dropped 1; count of bases not matched to a gene: 4. This CDR3 has 15 residues. CDR1 is MNHEY and CDR2 is SVGAGI in the germline V gene.

This clone appeared a few times. The chain is built from TRBV7-8 and TRBJ1-3; weak D call: TRBD1 (6 bases). V was cut by 4 bases and J by 2 bases, with 9 bases left in between. The germline V gene encodes CDR1 SGHVS and CDR2 FQNEAQ. The CDR3 is made up of 14 amino acids. As DNA, the CDR3 is TGTGCCAGCAGCTGGACAGTGCCTGGAAACACCATATATTTT. Translation: CASSWTVPGNTIYF.

The chain is built from TRBV2 and TRBJ1-5; D not resolved. The CDR3 is made up of 14 amino acids. Germline values: CDR1 SNHLY, CDR2 FYNNEI. Trimming left V 4 bases short and J 4 bases short, with 11 bases between. The CDR3 loop reads CASSVSTANQPQHF. CDR3 nucleotides: TGTGCCAGCAGTGTTTCAACAGCAAATCAGCCCCAGCATTTT.

The chain links TRBV5-1 to TRBJ1-4; tentatively, D is TRBD1 (5 bases). Germline values: CDR1 SGHRS, CDR2 YFSETQ. V was clipped by 5 bases and J by 8 bases, with 16 bases between them. The CDR3 loop spans 14 amino acids. The CDR3 sequence is CASRGAEGREKLFF. In DNA, the CDR3 is TGCGCCAGCAGAGGGGCCGAAGGACGAGAAAAACTGTTTTTT.

The chain links TRBV14 to TRBJ1-4; D perhaps matches TRBD1 (6 bases). The V end was cut by 4 bases, the J end by 5 bases, with 8 bases between. This CDR3 region has 13 residues. CDR1 is SGHDN and CDR2 is FVKESK in the germline V gene. The CDR3 region is CASSRGQNEKLFF. CDR3 in DNA: TGTGCCAGCAGCCGAGGACAGAATGAAAAACTGTTTTTT.

The chain employs TRBV29-1 and TRBJ1-4; maybe TRBD1 (5 bases). The CDR3 sequence is 13 residues long. Trimming removed 4 bases at V and 7 bases at J, with 13 bases between. The germline V gene encodes CDR1 SQVTM and CDR2 ANQGSEA. CDR3 residues: CSVAASGGEKLFF. CDR3 in DNA: TGCAGCGTTGCGGCCTCGGGGGGTGAAAAACTGTTTTTT.

This chain connects TRBV11-3 to TRBJ2-1; TRBD2 matches at 8 bases. Trimming removed 1 base from V and 10 bases from J; junction bases left unmatched: 3. CDR1 SGHNT and CDR2 YENEEA come from the germline V gene. The CDR3 is 13 amino acids. The CDR3 DNA follows: TGTGCCAGCAGCTTAGGCACTAGCGGAGAGCAGTTCTTC. Translated: CASSLGTSGEQFF.

The rearrangement uses TRBV7-9 and TRBJ2-7, with 9 bases aligning to TRBD1. Trimming removed 6 bases from V and 0 bases from J; junction bases left unmatched: 6. Germline CDR1 and CDR2: SEHNR and FQNEAQ (reference sequence). This CDR3 has 15 amino acids. The CDR3 DNA is TGTGCCAGCAGTACCGGGACAGGGAACTCCTACGAGCAGTACTTC. It translates to CASSTGTGNSYEQYF.

The rearrangement joins TRBV19 to TRBJ1-5, with unresolved D. The length of the CDR3 is 14 residues. V lost 0 bases to trimming and J lost 3 bases, with 6 bases between them. Germline assignment: CDR1 LNHDA and CDR2 SQIVND (reference sequence). The CDR3 DNA reads TGTGCCAGTAGTATAGAGTCCTTCAATCAGCCCCAGCATTTT. Translation gives CASSIESFNQPQHF. Drawing the rest from reference TRBV19 and TRBJ1-5, the complete variable domain is DGGITQSPKYLFRKEGQNVTLSCEQNLNHDAMYWYRQDPGQGLRLIYYSQIVNDFQKGDIAEGYSVSREKKESFPLTVTSAQKNPTAFYLCASSIESFNQPQHFGDGTRLSIL.

V usage is TRBV9 and J usage is TRBJ1-6, with D possibly matching TRBD1 (5 bases). Per germline, CDR1 SGDLS and CDR2 YYNGEE. Trimming removed 0 bases at V and 7 bases at J, with 8 bases between. This CDR3 spans 14 amino acids. The CDR3 sequence: CASSVGTTNSPLHF. The CDR3 DNA sequence: TGTGCCAGCAGCGTAGGGACAACCAATTCACCCCTCCACTTT.

This clone was recorded once. The chain has TRBV11-3 and TRBJ2-1; TRBD2 matches 12 bases. This CDR3 spans 16 amino acids. CDR1 is SGHNT and CDR2 is YENEEA in the germline V gene. The V and J ends lost 6 bases and 5 bases, in that order; junction bases with no gene match: 8. CDR3 bases: TGTGCCAGCAGTTCAACTCTAGCGGGGGGGAACAATGAGCAGTTCTTC. It codes for CASSSTLAGGNNEQFF.